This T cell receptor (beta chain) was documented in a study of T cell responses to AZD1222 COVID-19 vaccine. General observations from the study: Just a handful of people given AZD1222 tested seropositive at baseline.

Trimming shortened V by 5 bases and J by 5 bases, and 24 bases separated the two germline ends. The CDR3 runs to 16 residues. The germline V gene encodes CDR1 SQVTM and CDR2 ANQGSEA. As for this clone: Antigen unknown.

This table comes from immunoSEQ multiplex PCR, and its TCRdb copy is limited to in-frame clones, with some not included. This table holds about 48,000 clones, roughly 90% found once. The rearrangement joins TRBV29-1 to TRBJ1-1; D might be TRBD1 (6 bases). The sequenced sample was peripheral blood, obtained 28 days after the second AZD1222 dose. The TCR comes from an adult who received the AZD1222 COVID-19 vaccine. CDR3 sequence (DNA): TGCAGCGTTAAAGGTCGGGCCAGGTTAGGGGGAACTGAAGCTTTCTTT. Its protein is CSVKGRARLGGTEAFF.